This T cell receptor (beta chain) originates from a study of blood T cell repertoires in COVID-19. Germline assignment: CDR1 SGDLS and CDR2 YYNGEE. The germline V and J ends were trimmed by 3 bases and 4 bases, with 17 bases remaining between them. This CDR3 spans 16 amino acids. Clones were read by immunoSEQ multiplex PCR, and TCRdb kept only the in-frame ones, dropping some. The table records about 240,000 clones, approximately 90% of them present only once. Sequencing was done on a sample of PBMCs or T cells enriched from blood (not recorded which). The chain joins TRBV9 to TRBJ1-3, with TRBD1 as a possible D gene (5 bases). The TCR comes from a woman in her 30s who had recovered from COVID-19. The CDR3 spells CASSAGGGRRGNTIYF. In DNA, the CDR3 is TGTGCCAGCAGCGCTGGCGGGGGGAGGAGAGGAAACACCATATATTTT.